This passage covers 19 T cell receptor beta chains from one sample sequenced in a study of blood T cell repertoires in COVID-19. Using immunoSEQ multiplex PCR, the repertoire was profiled, and TCRdb retains in-frame clones only, with some absent. The data hold about 220,000 clones, with 75% to 90% observed a single time. Sequenced input: PBMCs or T cells enriched from blood (not recorded which). These receptors were taken from a woman aged 18-29 years in a cohort exposed to, infected with or recovered from COVID-19 (not recorded which).

This clone has only one observation. The chain is built from TRBV19 and TRBJ1-1; 8 bases map to TRBD1. CDR1 and CDR2 (germline): LNHDA, SQIVND (reference sequence). CDR3 length: 14 residues. The trim removed 8 bases at V and 6 bases at J, leaving 11 bases unmatched. The DNA of the CDR3 is TGTGCCAGTCAAGGACAGGGCGGTTGGGCTGAAGCTTTCTTT. Its protein is CASQGQGGWAEAFF.

This clone was detected only once. This chain joins TRBV28 and TRBJ2-5; tentative D call: TRBD2 (7 bases). Between the trimmed V and J ends, which lost 3 bases and 5 bases, there was a span of 10 bases. Germline CDR1 is MDHEN and CDR2 is SYDVKM. The CDR3 sequence is 13 residues long. The CDR3 sequence: CASSFRGAETQYF. DNA of the CDR3: TGTGCCAGCAGTTTCCGGGGGGCTGAGACCCAGTACTTC.

V usage is TRBV18 and J usage is TRBJ2-5, with 13 bases lining up with TRBD2. The ends lost 6 bases at V and 4 bases at J; junction bases unmatched: 5. Germline V gives CDR1 KGHSH, CDR2 LQKENI. The CDR3 has 15 amino acids. This CDR3 reads CASSWTSGSSETQYF. The CDR3 bases are TGTGCCAGCTCCTGGACTAGCGGGAGTTCAGAGACCCAGTACTTC.

The chain recombines TRBV13 with TRBJ2-7; D ambiguous. The CDR3 runs to 12 residues. The germline V gene encodes CDR1 PRHDT and CDR2 FYEKMQ (reference sequence). Deletions cut 5 bases from V and 5 bases from J, with 10 bases between. CDR3 loop: CASSTSGNEQYF. DNA for the CDR3: TGTGCCAGCAGCACAAGTGGCAACGAGCAGTACTTC.

The chain recombines TRBV5-6 with TRBJ2-1; D may be TRBD2 (6 bases). This CDR3 comprises 13 residues. Trimming removed 1 base at V and 8 bases at J, with 10 bases between. Germline values: CDR1 SGHDT, CDR2 YYEEEE. The CDR3 protein is CASSLRAGYEQFF. The CDR3 coding sequence is TGTGCCAGCAGCTTGAGAGCGGGCTATGAGCAGTTCTTC.

The rearrangement links TRBV5-4 to TRBJ2-7; a weak D match, TRBD1 (6 bases). The CDR3 is made up of 14 amino acids. CDR1 SGHNT and CDR2 YYREEE come from the germline V gene (reference sequence). V was pared by 1 base and J by 3 bases, with 11 bases between. The CDR3 bases are TGTGCCAGCAGCTTGAACAGGGAGATCTACGAGCAGTACTTC. Protein product: CASSLNREIYEQYF.

The sample holds one count of this clone. J is TRBJ2-6 and V is TRBV27; weak D call: TRBD2 (6 bases). This CDR3 is 17 amino acids long. V lost 5 bases and J 2 bases, leaving 16 bases between the germline ends. CDR1 and CDR2 from the germline V gene are MNHEY and SMNVEV (reference sequence). DNA of the CDR3: TGTGCCAGCAGTCTCCCCGGGAGAGGGCCTGGGGCCAACGTCCTGACTTTC. Residues: CASSLPGRGPGANVLTF.

The chain has TRBV2 and TRBJ2-4, with D possibly being TRBD1 (6 bases). The germline V and J ends were trimmed by 6 bases and 2 bases, with 17 bases remaining between them. The CDR3 consists of 16 residues. Germline values: CDR1 SNHLY, CDR2 FYNNEI. DNA for the CDR3: TGTGCCAGCAGATCCCCCCGTAGGGACACCAAAAACATTCAGTACTTC. Residues: CASRSPRRDTKNIQYF.

The rearrangement joins TRBV11-2 to TRBJ2-7; D remains unclear. V was pared by 0 bases and J by 0 bases, with 9 bases between. There are 15 residues in the CDR3. Germline assignment: CDR1 SGHAT and CDR2 FQNNGV. For the CDR3, the DNA is TGTGCCAGCAGCTTAGAGCCGGAGAGCTCCTACGAGCAGTACTTC. Residues: CASSLEPESSYEQYF.

The chain carries TRBV12-3 or TRBV12-4 and TRBJ1-4; maybe TRBD1 (5 bases). The CDR3 loop spans 13 amino acids. Trimming cost V 8 bases and J 8 bases, with 15 bases left between them. CDR3 nucleotide sequence: TGTGCCAGCCGGGGAGGGGAAGGGGAAAAACTGTTTTTT. Residues: CASRGGEGEKLFF.

The chain recombines TRBV7-9 with TRBJ1-6, with D perhaps matching TRBD1 (6 bases). CDR1 is SEHNR, CDR2 FQNEAQ, per germline (reference sequence). This CDR3 is 14 amino acids long. V was clipped by 5 bases and J by 9 bases, with 14 bases between them. CDR3 nucleotides: TGTGCCAGCAGCGCACAGGGTACGGTTTCACCCCTCCACTTT. Its protein is CASSAQGTVSPLHF. The variable domain in full, completed from reference TRBV7-9 and TRBJ1-6, reads DTGVSQNPRHKITKRGQNVTFRCDPISEHNRLYWYRQTLGQGPEFLTYFQNEAQLEKSRLLSDRFSAERPKGSFSTLEIQRTEQGDSAMYLCASSAQGTVSPLHFGNGTRLTVT.

This chain links TRBV6-1 with TRBJ1-1, with D unresolved. Germline CDR1 is MNHNS and CDR2 is SASEGT. The CDR3 length is 13 residues. The ends were cut back, 2 bases at V and 4 bases at J, with 8 bases in the middle. CDR3 protein: CASSENFVTEAFF. DNA for the CDR3: TGTGCCAGCAGTGAAAACTTCGTCACTGAAGCTTTCTTT.

The chain combines TRBV5-1 with TRBJ1-4; the D is unclear. Germline lookup yields CDR1 SGHRS and CDR2 YFSETQ. V dropped 4 bases and J dropped 0 bases, with 7 bases sitting between them. The CDR3 contains 14 residues. For the CDR3, the DNA is TGCGCCAGCAGCCGTAGTTCAACTAATGAAAAACTGTTTTTT. The encoded protein is CASSRSSTNEKLFF.

In its sample, this clone was seen a few times. The rearrangement joins TRBV4-1 to TRBJ2-1; the match to TRBD2 covers 8 bases. CDR3 length: 16 amino acids. The ends lost 6 bases at V and 9 bases at J; junction bases unmatched: 16. In germline, CDR1 is MGHRA, CDR2 YSYEKL. CDR3 sequence (DNA): TGCGCCAGCAGGCCCCCCTTAGCGGGACCATGGAGTGAGCAGTTCTTC. Translating it yields CASRPPLAGPWSEQFF.

The gene calls are TRBV5-4 and TRBJ2-7; 7 bases line up with TRBD2. Germline V CDR1 and CDR2: SGHNT, YYREEE (reference sequence). The CDR3 totals 15 residues. The V and J ends lost 0 bases and 3 bases, in that order; junction bases with no gene match: 6. The CDR3 coding sequence is TGTGCCAGCAGCTTGGGGTCTAGCGGCCTCTACGAGCAGTACTTC. It yields the protein CASSLGSSGLYEQYF.

The chain couples TRBV5-6 to TRBJ1-1; no reliable D call. Trimming removed 5 bases from V and 0 bases from J, with 5 bases in between. The CDR3 sequence is 12 residues long. CDR1 is SGHDT, CDR2 YYEEEE, per germline. In DNA form, the CDR3 reads TGTGCCAGCAGACAACTGAACACTGAAGCTTTCTTT. Protein product: CASRQLNTEAFF.

Concerning this clone itself: The same CDR3 can be traced to other DNA sequences in this sample. The chain uses TRBV19 and TRBJ2-1; 8 bases line up with TRBD1. The length of the CDR3 is 15 residues. Germline lookup yields CDR1 LNHDA and CDR2 SQIVND (reference sequence). V trimming: 1 base; J trimming: 1 base; junction bases outside the gene matches: 0. CDR3 nucleotide sequence: TGTGCCAGTAGTATAGGACAGGGGTCCTACAATGAGCAGTTCTTC. Its protein product is CASSIGQGSYNEQFF.

V usage is TRBV19 and J usage is TRBJ1-5; D gene ambiguous. Germline CDR1 LNHDA, CDR2 SQIVND (reference sequence). Trimming shortened V by 9 bases and J by 7 bases, and 13 bases separated the two germline ends. The CDR3 runs to 12 residues. CDR3 DNA sequence: TGTGCCAGCTCCGAGGGAGACCAGCCCCAGCATTTT. It translates to CASSEGDQPQHF.

The table lists this clone with a count of one. The rearrangement uses TRBV27 and TRBJ1-1; D gene ambiguous. Germline V lookup: CDR1 MNHEY, CDR2 SMNVEV (reference sequence). The CDR3 totals 13 residues. V was cut by 7 bases and J by 0 bases, with 9 bases left in between. The CDR3 loop reads CASTYSLNTEAFF. DNA for the CDR3: TGTGCCAGCACATACAGCCTGAACACTGAAGCTTTCTTT.